One and the same sample provided the 31 T cell receptor beta chains below, sequenced in a study of T cells in Graves' hyperthyroidism and ophthalmopathy. Amplified regions were TCR beta CDR3 sequences from RNA transcripts. An initial round of RT-PCR targeting the TCR CDR3 relied on the HTBI primer set. TCRdb called the multiplex PCR reads again in MiXCR, with one record for every CDR3 protein. The sample holds around 340,000 distinct CDR3 sequences, about a sixth seen once. Sequenced input: blood. These receptors all come from a woman between 25 and 40 years old with Graves' hyperthyroidism that later progressed to Graves' ophthalmopathy.

Turning to this clonotype: This may stem from a read error, because a much larger clone lies one nucleotide away. The V and J genes are TRBV9 and TRBJ2-1, with D hard to call. Germline CDR1 reads SGDLS; CDR2 reads YYNGEE. The CDR3 loop spans 13 amino acids. As DNA, the CDR3 is TGTGTCAGCAGCGTAGCAAAGGATTATGAGCAGTTCTTC. This gives the protein CVSSVAKDYEQFF.

This clonotype was seen repeatedly, ten times or more. The J gene is TRBJ2-7, the V gene TRBV2; D is undetermined. The CDR3 sequence is 12 residues long. CDR1 and CDR2 (germline): SNHLY, FYNNEI. Between the trimmed V and J ends, which lost 3 bases and 3 bases, there was a span of 6 bases. This CDR3 is CASSDPDYEQYF. The CDR3 nucleotides read TGTGCCAGCAGTGACCCTGACTACGAGCAGTACTTC. Complete variable domain (other parts from reference TRBV2 and TRBJ2-7): EPEVTQTPSHQVTQMGQEVILRCVPISNHLYFYWYRQILGQKVEFLVSFYNNEISEKSEIFDDQFSVERPDGSNFTLKIRSTKLEDSAMYFCASSDPDYEQYFGPGTRLTVT.

This clonotype was detected ten times or more. The CDR3 here is CASSLDRADTQYF. CDR3 nucleotide sequence: TGTGCCAGCAGTTTGGACAGGGCGGATACGCAGTATTTT. This chain joins TRBV12-3 or TRBV12-4 and TRBJ2-3, with 8 bases aligning to TRBD1. The CDR3 loop spans 13 amino acids. The ends lost 3 bases at V and 6 bases at J; junction bases unmatched: 2.

Many counts were recorded for this clonotype. This chain links TRBV5-1 with TRBJ1-5; TRBD1 aligns across 7 bases. The junction had 3 bases not matched to a gene; V was cut back by 0 bases and J by 6 bases. The germline CDR1 and CDR2 sequences are SGHRS and YFSETQ. CDR3 length equals 14 residues. In DNA, the CDR3 is TGCGCCAGCAGCTTGGTGGCAGGGGGTCAGCCCCAGCATTTT. Translated: CASSLVAGGQPQHF.

This clonotype was picked up many times. The chain links TRBV2 to TRBJ2-7, with 10 positions matching TRBD2. Per the germline V gene, CDR1 is SNHLY and CDR2 is FYNNEI. CDR3 length: 16 residues. V lost 2 bases to trimming and J lost 3 bases; unmatched junction nucleotides: 7. The CDR3 sequence: CASSERLAGASYEQYF. The CDR3 DNA follows: TGTGCCAGCAGTGAAAGGCTAGCGGGGGCTAGCTACGAGCAGTACTTC.

At least ten counts were recorded for this clonotype. The chain couples TRBV2 to TRBJ2-2, with no clear D. The V end lost 2 bases, the J end lost 0 bases, and 13 bases lay between the germline ends. Per the germline V gene, CDR1 is SNHLY and CDR2 is FYNNEI. This CDR3 is 17 amino acids long. In DNA form, the CDR3 reads TGTGCCAGCAGTGAACTGGGGTACAGAACGAACACCGGGGAGCTGTTTTTT. Translating gives CASSELGYRTNTGELFF.

This clonotype appeared many times. The chain joins TRBV7-9 to TRBJ1-2, with TRBD1 as a possible D gene (5 bases). Germline loops: CDR1 SEHNR, CDR2 FQNEAQ (reference sequence). Trimming left V 5 bases short and J 2 bases short, with 21 bases between. The CDR3 runs 17 residues. The CDR3 nucleotides are TGTGCCAGCAGCCCATTCACTCTGGGCAGGGAGAACTATGGCTACACCTTC. Amino acids: CASSPFTLGRENYGYTF.

This chain connects TRBV2 to TRBJ2-3, with 13 bases matching TRBD2. V gave up 4 bases and J gave up 5 bases; unmatched junction bases: 9. The CDR3 runs to 17 residues. Germline assignment: CDR1 SNHLY and CDR2 FYNNEI. CDR3 in amino acids: CASSGGGGTSGEDTQYF. The CDR3 DNA reads TGTGCCAGCAGTGGAGGCGGGGGGACTAGCGGGGAAGATACGCAGTATTTT. Combining the CDR3 with reference TRBV2 and TRBJ2-3 gives the whole variable domain EPEVTQTPSHQVTQMGQEVILRCVPISNHLYFYWYRQILGQKVEFLVSFYNNEISEKSEIFDDQFSVERPDGSNFTLKIRSTKLEDSAMYFCASSGGGGTSGEDTQYFGPGTRLTVL.

This chain uses TRBV29-1 with TRBJ2-2; no clear D. Germline CDR1 reads SQVTM; CDR2 reads ANQGSEA. This CDR3 has 12 residues. The V and J ends lost 4 bases and 6 bases respectively, with 9 bases between them. The CDR3 bases are TGCAGCGTTGTAAGGGAATCCGGGGAGCTGTTTTTT. Its translation is CSVVRESGELFF.

This chain uses TRBV7-9 with TRBJ2-1, with 12 bases matching TRBD2. V shed 3 bases, J shed 7 bases, and the junction held 10 bases outside the gene matches. The CDR3 runs 17 residues. Germline V CDR1 and CDR2: SEHNR, FQNEAQ (reference sequence). Written as DNA, the CDR3 is TGTGCCAGCAGCTTCCACGTGACTAGCGGGAGAGGGAATGAGCAGTTCTTC. Amino acid sequence: CASSFHVTSGRGNEQFF.

This clonotype occurred many times. V is TRBV3-1 and J is TRBJ2-4; 11 bases fit TRBD2. Germline CDR1 is LGHDT and CDR2 is YNNKEL (reference sequence). With V trimmed by 4 bases and J by 1 base, 9 bases remained unmatched. The length of the CDR3 is 18 residues. CDR3 nucleotide sequence: TGTGCCAGCAGCCCACTAGCGGGAGAAGCTTGGGCCAAAAACATTCAGTACTTC. It specifies CASSPLAGEAWAKNIQYF.

This clonotype was recorded many times. The rearrangement joins TRBV2 to TRBJ2-2, with no clear D. The CDR3 is made up of 15 amino acids. Trimming removed 4 bases at V and 5 bases at J, with 14 bases between. Germline CDR1 SNHLY, CDR2 FYNNEI. The CDR3 is CASSGGRQKTGELFF. The CDR3 DNA follows: TGTGCCAGCAGTGGGGGTCGGCAAAAAACCGGGGAGCTGTTTTTT.

This clonotype was observed many times. The genes are TRBV3-1 and TRBJ2-3; 7 bases match TRBD2. This CDR3 region has 15 residues. CDR1 LGHDT and CDR2 YNNKEL come from the germline V gene (reference sequence). The V and J ends lost 2 bases and 3 bases, in that order; junction bases with no gene match: 5. The CDR3 sequence: CASSQFREETDTQYF. CDR3 DNA sequence: TGTGCCAGCAGCCAATTTCGGGAGGAGACAGATACGCAGTATTTT.

The V and J genes are TRBV5-8 and TRBJ1-4; 7 bases align to TRBD1. Trimming at V came to 3 bases and at J to 4 bases, leaving 12 bases not matched to a gene. CDR3 length equals 17 residues. Germline values: CDR1 SGHTS, CDR2 YDEGEE. The CDR3 loop is CASSSQTTGLGNEKLFF. Written as DNA, the CDR3 is TGTGCCAGCAGCTCTCAAACGACAGGGCTGGGTAATGAAAAACTGTTTTTT.

The rearrangement links TRBV11-2 to TRBJ2-1; D is perhaps TRBD2 (5 bases). This CDR3 has 16 amino acids. Germline V gene data show CDR1 as SGHAT and CDR2 as FQNNGV. V was cut by 4 bases and J by 0 bases, with 13 bases left in between. The CDR3 DNA is TGTGCCAGCAGCTCGGACTCTGCTAGCTCCTACAATGAGCAGTTCTTC. Translated, it gives CASSSDSASSYNEQFF.

This clonotype was seen at least ten times. The rearrangement links TRBV10-3 to TRBJ2-7, with D tentatively TRBD2 (5 bases). CDR1 is ENHRY and CDR2 is SYGVKD in the germline V gene. Trimming stripped 4 bases from V and 2 bases from J, with 9 bases between. The CDR3 covers 13 residues. DNA for the CDR3: TGTGCCATCAGTGGTGAGGGCCCCTACGAGCAGTACTTC. The encoded protein is CAISGEGPYEQYF.

This clonotype was recorded many times. V is TRBV11-2 and J is TRBJ2-3; 9 positions agree with TRBD2. The V segment lost 4 bases and the J segment 2 bases; nucleotides outside the gene matches: 10. The CDR3 covers 17 residues. CDR1 and CDR2 (germline): SGHAT, FQNNGV. The CDR3 region is CASSSVTSGAVTDTQYF. DNA of the CDR3: TGTGCCAGCAGCTCCGTGACTAGCGGAGCGGTCACAGATACGCAGTATTTT.

This clonotype was recorded at least ten times. The J gene is TRBJ1-1, the V gene TRBV27, with D perhaps matching TRBD1 (6 bases). In germline, CDR1 is MNHEY, CDR2 SMNVEV (reference sequence). V lost 6 bases, J lost 9 bases, and 14 bases lay in between. CDR3 length: 12 residues. The CDR3 loop reads CASSSNTGQAFF. The CDR3 DNA follows: TGTGCCAGCAGCTCCAACACAGGGCAAGCTTTCTTT.

This clonotype appeared a few times. The CDR3: CASSQEHGQRSYEQYF. The CDR3 DNA reads TGTGCCAGCAGCCAAGAACACGGACAACGATCCTACGAGCAGTACTTC. V gene TRBV4-2 combines with J gene TRBJ2-7, with D possibly being TRBD1 (5 bases). From germline, CDR1 is LGHNA and CDR2 YNFKEQ. CDR3 length equals 16 residues. The germline V and J ends were trimmed by 0 bases and 1 base, with 13 bases remaining between them.

This clonotype was recorded many times. This chain links TRBV30 with TRBJ2-1; D is perhaps TRBD1 (7 bases). The CDR3 consists of 15 residues. The ends were cut back, 3 bases at V and 13 bases at J, with 25 bases in the middle. Germline V CDR1 and CDR2: GTSNPN, SVGIG (reference sequence). CDR3 amino acids: CAWSRGQGETATQFF. Here the CDR3 DNA reads TGTGCCTGGAGCCGGGGGCAGGGGGAAACGGCAACACAGTTCTTC.

This clonotype turned up a few times. A much larger clone sits a single nucleotide away, making a read error possible. Lacking the conserved final phenylalanine or tryptophan, this CDR3 likely reflects a read error. The CDR3 DNA sequence: TGTGCCAGCTCAAGGGTCGTTCATGATTCACCCCTCCACCTT. Translation gives CASSRVVHDSPLHL. The genes are TRBV6-2 or TRBV6-3 and TRBJ1-6, with D uncertain. Between the trimmed V and J ends, which lost 8 bases and 8 bases, there was a span of 16 bases. Germline CDR1 and CDR2: MNHEY and SVGEGT. The CDR3 runs to 14 residues.

The genes are TRBV15 and TRBJ1-4; D is uncertain. Trimming took 5 bases from V and 6 from J, leaving 13 bases between them. In germline, CDR1 is LNHNV, CDR2 YYDKDF (reference sequence). The CDR3 totals 14 residues. This CDR3 is CATSLRLEDEKLFF. CDR3 sequence (DNA): TGTGCCACCAGCTTAAGATTAGAGGATGAAAAACTGTTTTTT.

V and J are TRBV5-5 and TRBJ2-5; no reliable D call. Germline V CDR1 and CDR2: SGHKS, YYEKEE (reference sequence). Trimming cost V 5 bases and J 1 base, with 12 bases left between them. The CDR3 length is 14 residues. The DNA for the CDR3 is TGTGCCAGCAGAAAGAAGGGCCCCCAAGAGACCCAGTACTTC. Encoded protein: CASRKKGPQETQYF.

This clonotype was found a few times. CDR3 in DNA: TGTGCCAGCAGCCTGCGGGGGCGGACGGGCCCTGATACGCAGTATTTT. Translation: CASSLRGRTGPDTQYF. The chain is built from TRBV27 and TRBJ2-3, with D perhaps TRBD2 (7 bases). The V gene's germline CDR1 is MNHEY and CDR2 SMNVEV (reference sequence). There are 16 residues in the CDR3. With 6 bases removed from V and 6 bases from J, the gap between germline ends came to 22 bases.

This clonotype has a count of ten or more. The J gene is TRBJ2-1, the V gene TRBV24-1; 13 bases are a match to TRBD2. The V gene end was trimmed by 3 bases and the J gene end by 8 bases; junction bases not matched to a gene: 3. Germline V gene data show CDR1 as KGHDR and CDR2 as SFDVKD. The CDR3 covers 15 residues. The CDR3: CATSDRTSGSYEQFF. CDR3 nucleotide sequence: TGTGCCACCAGTGATAGGACTAGCGGGAGTTATGAGCAGTTCTTC.

Ten or more counts support this clonotype. The gene calls are TRBV28 and TRBJ1-5; D not certain. Deletions cut 1 base from V and 0 bases from J, with 13 bases between. CDR1 MDHEN and CDR2 SYDVKM come from the germline V gene. The CDR3 has 17 residues. The DNA of the CDR3 is TGTGCCAGCAGTTTATTATCTCCAAGTAATAGCAATCAGCCCCAGCATTTT. Amino acid sequence: CASSLLSPSNSNQPQHF.

This clonotype appeared many times. The rearrangement uses TRBV19 and TRBJ2-5; 7 bases agree with TRBD2. CDR1 LNHDA and CDR2 SQIVND come from the germline V gene (reference sequence). The trim removed 4 bases at V and 2 bases at J, leaving 4 bases unmatched. The CDR3 contains 14 residues. The CDR3, as DNA: TGTGCCAGTAGTACTAGCGGCACTCAAGAGACCCAGTACTTC. Encoded protein: CASSTSGTQETQYF.

This chain joins TRBV7-9 and TRBJ1-1; 8 nucleotides align to TRBD1. The CDR3 extends over 14 amino acids. Trimming cost V 6 bases and J 4 bases; bases outside gene matches: 7. CDR1 and CDR2 (germline): SEHNR, FQNEAQ (reference sequence). For the CDR3, the DNA is TGTGCCAGCAGATCGACAGGGGTGAGCACTGAAGCTTTCTTT. It yields the protein CASRSTGVSTEAFF.

This clonotype occurred many times. The V gene is TRBV2, the J gene TRBJ1-1, with a weak D call TRBD1 (5 bases). The V end was cut by 7 bases, the J end by 3 bases, with 18 bases between. The CDR3 loop spans 15 amino acids. CDR1 SNHLY and CDR2 FYNNEI come from the germline V gene. CDR3: CASMKGSVGDTEAFF. The CDR3 nucleotides are TGTGCCAGCATGAAGGGGTCGGTGGGTGACACTGAAGCTTTCTTT.

This clonotype was recorded many times. The chain couples TRBV11-1 to TRBJ1-1; possibly TRBD1 for D (5 bases). The CDR3 contains 14 residues. Between the trimmed V and J ends, which lost 1 base and 4 bases, there was a span of 10 bases. CDR1 and CDR2 (germline): SGHAT, FQDESV (reference sequence). In DNA, the CDR3 is TGTGCCAGCAGCTTAGAGCGGGGCGGCACTGAAGCTTTCTTT. Its protein is CASSLERGGTEAFF.

This clonotype was seen at least ten times. The genes are TRBV27 and TRBJ2-7; D is undetermined. Germline lookup yields CDR1 MNHEY and CDR2 SMNVEV (reference sequence). This CDR3 spans 12 amino acids. With 3 bases removed from V and 6 bases from J, the gap between germline ends came to 9 bases. The CDR3: CASSFSGSEQYF. CDR3 DNA sequence: TGTGCCAGCAGTTTTTCCGGGTCCGAGCAGTACTTC.